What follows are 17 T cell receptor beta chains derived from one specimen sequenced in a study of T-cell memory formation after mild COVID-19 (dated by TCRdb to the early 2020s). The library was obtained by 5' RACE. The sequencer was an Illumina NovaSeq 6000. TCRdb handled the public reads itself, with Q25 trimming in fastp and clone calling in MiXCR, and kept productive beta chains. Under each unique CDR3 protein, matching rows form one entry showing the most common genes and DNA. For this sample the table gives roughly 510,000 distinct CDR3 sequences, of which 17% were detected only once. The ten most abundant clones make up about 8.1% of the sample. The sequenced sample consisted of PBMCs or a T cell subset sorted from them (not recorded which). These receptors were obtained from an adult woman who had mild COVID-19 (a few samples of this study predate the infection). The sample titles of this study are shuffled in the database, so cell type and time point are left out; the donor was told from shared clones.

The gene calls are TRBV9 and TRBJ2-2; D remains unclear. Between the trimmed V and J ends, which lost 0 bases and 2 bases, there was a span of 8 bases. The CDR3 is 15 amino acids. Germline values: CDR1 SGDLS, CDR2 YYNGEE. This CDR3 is CASSVEAANTGELFF. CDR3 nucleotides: TGTGCCAGCAGCGTAGAGGCAGCCAACACCGGGGAGCTGTTTTTT. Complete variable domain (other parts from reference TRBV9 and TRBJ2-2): DSGVTQTPKHLITATGQRVTLRCSPRSGDLSVYWYQQSLDQGLQFLIQYYNGEERAKGNILERFSAQQFPDLHSELNLSSLELGDSALYFCASSVEAANTGELFFGEGSRLTVL.

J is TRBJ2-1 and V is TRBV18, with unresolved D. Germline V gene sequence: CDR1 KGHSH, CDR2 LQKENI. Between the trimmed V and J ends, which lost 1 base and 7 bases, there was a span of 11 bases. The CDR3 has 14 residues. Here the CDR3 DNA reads TGTGCCAGCTCACCACGACACCAGGAAAATGAGCAGTTCTTC. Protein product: CASSPRHQENEQFF.

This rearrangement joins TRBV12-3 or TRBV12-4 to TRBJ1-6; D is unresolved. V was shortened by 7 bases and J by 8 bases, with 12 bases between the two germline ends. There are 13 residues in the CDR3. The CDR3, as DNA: TGTGCCAGCAACTTCAAAGAGGATTCACCCCTCCACTTT. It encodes CASNFKEDSPLHF.

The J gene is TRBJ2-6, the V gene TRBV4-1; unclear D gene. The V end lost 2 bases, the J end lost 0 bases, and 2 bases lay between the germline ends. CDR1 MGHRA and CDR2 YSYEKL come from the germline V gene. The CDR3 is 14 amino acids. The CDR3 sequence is CASSQISGANVLTF. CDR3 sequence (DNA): TGCGCCAGCAGCCAAATCTCTGGGGCCAACGTCCTGACTTTC.

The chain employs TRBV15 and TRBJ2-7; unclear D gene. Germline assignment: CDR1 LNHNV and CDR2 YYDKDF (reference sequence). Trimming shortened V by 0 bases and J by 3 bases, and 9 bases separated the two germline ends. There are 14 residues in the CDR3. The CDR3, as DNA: TGTGCCACCAGCAGAGAACTTATGAACTACGAGCAGTACTTC. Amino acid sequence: CATSRELMNYEQYF.

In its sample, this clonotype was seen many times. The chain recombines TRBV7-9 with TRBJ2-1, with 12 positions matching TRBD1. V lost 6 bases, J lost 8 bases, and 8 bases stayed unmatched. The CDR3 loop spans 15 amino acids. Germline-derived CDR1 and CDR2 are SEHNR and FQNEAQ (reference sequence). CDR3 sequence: CASRPGTGGFDEQFF. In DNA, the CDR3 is TGTGCCAGCAGGCCAGGGACAGGGGGCTTCGATGAGCAGTTCTTC.

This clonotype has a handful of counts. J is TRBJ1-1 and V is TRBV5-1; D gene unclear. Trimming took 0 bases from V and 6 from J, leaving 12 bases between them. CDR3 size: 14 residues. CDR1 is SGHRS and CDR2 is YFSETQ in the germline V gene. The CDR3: CASSLVQAGPEAFF. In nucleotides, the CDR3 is TGCGCCAGCAGCTTGGTTCAGGCTGGACCTGAAGCTTTCTTT.

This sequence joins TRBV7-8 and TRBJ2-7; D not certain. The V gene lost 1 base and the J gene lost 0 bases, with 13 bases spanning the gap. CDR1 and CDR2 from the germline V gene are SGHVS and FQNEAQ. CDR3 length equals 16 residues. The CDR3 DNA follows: TGTGCCAGCAGCTTAGTCTCAGCCGCAATCTCCTACGAGCAGTACTTC. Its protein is CASSLVSAAISYEQYF.

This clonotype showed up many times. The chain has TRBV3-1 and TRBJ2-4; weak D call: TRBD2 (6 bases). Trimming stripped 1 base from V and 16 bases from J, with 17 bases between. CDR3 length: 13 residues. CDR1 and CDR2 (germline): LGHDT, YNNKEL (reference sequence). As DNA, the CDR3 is TGTGCCAGCAGCCAAGGGTTCGACGGGGACTTCTACTTC. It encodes CASSQGFDGDFYF.

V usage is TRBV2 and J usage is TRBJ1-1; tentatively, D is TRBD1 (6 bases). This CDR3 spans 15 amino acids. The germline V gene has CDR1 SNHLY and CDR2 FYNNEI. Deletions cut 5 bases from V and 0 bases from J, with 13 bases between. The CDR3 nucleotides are TGTGCCAGCAGTTCACAGGGCCCTTTGAACACTGAAGCTTTCTTT. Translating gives CASSSQGPLNTEAFF.

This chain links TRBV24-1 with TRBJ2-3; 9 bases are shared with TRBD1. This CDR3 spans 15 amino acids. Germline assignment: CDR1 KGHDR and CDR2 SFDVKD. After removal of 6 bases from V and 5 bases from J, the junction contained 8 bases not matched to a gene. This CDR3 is CATSLPGQGLDTQYF. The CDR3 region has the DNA TGTGCCACCAGTTTACCGGGACAGGGATTAGATACGCAGTATTTT.

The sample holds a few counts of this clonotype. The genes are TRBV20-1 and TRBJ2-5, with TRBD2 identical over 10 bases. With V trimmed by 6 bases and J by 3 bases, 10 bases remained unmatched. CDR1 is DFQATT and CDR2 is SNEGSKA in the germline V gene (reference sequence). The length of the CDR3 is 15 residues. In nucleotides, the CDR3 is TGCAGTGCCTGGACTAGCGGCCTAATTAAAGAGACCCAGTACTTC. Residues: CSAWTSGLIKETQYF.

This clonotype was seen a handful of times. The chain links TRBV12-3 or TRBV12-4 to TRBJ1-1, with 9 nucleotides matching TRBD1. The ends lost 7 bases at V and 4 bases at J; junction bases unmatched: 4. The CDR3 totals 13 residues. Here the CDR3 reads CASTLTGGTEAFF. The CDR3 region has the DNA TGTGCCAGCACTTTGACAGGGGGCACTGAAGCTTTCTTT.

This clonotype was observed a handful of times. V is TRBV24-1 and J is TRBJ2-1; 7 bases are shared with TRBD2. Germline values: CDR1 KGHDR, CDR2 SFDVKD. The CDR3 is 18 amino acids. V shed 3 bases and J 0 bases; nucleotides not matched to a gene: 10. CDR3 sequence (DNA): TGTGCCACCAGTGATCCCGGACTAGGAGCGAGCTCCTACAATGAGCAGTTCTTC. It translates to CATSDPGLGASSYNEQFF.

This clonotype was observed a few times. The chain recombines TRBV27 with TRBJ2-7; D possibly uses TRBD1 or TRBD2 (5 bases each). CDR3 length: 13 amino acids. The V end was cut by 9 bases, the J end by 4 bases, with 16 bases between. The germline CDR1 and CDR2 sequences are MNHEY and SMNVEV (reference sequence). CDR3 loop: CASTGLGSYEQYF. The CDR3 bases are TGTGCCAGTACGGGGCTGGGTTCGTACGAGCAGTACTTC.

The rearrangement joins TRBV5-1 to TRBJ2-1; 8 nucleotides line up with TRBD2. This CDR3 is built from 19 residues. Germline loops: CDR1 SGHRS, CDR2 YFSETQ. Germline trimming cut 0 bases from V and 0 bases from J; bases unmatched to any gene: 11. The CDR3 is CASSLAASGYMSSYNEQFF. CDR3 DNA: TGCGCCAGCAGCTTGGCGGCTAGCGGGTACATGAGCTCCTACAATGAGCAGTTCTTC. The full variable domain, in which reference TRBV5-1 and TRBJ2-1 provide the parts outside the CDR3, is KAGVTQTPRYLIKTRGQQVTLSCSPISGHRSVSWYQQTPGQGLQFLFEYFSETQRNKGNFPGRFSGRQFSNSRSEMNVSTLELGDSALYLCASSLAASGYMSSYNEQFFGPGTRLTVL.

The CDR3 nucleotides are TGCAGTGCTAGAGAAACAGGGGTTGAGGACACTGAAGCTTTCTTT. The encoded protein is CSARETGVEDTEAFF. The chain employs TRBV20-1 and TRBJ1-1; 7 bases map to TRBD1. The CDR3 has 15 residues. Germline V gene lookup returns CDR1 DFQATT and CDR2 SNEGSKA (reference sequence). V lost 0 bases and J lost 3; bases outside the gene matches: 7.